The sequence of this TCR beta chain was determined in a study of OX40 agonist ivuxolimab in advanced cancers. About the full investigation: Ivuxolimab, which targeted the costimulatory receptor OX40 (CD134), was an agonistic, fully human IgG2 monoclonal antibody. A male proportion of almost 85% and a mean age of 60 years, ranging from 23 to 79, were recorded for the dose-escalation cohort. Partial responses occurred in three dose-escalation patients: two with cutaneous melanoma and one with hepatocellular carcinoma. Patients were allowed to have had prior anti-PD-1, anti-PD-L1 or anti-CTLA-4 therapy, and more than 35% of the dose-escalation patients had been treated with checkpoint inhibitors. The point of sequencing TCRbeta in the periphery was to test whether ivuxolimab changed TCR sequence diversity and drove clonal T-cell expansion. The paper describes the monotherapy dose-escalation part (N of about 52 patients) of the phase I trial of ivuxolimab. Intravenous ivuxolimab was administered to patients every 2 weeks at six dose levels: 0.01, 0.1, 0.3, 1.5, 3 and 10 mg/kg. Of the roughly 50 dose-escalation patients, hepatocellular carcinoma was present in around 20, melanoma in around 15, renal cell carcinoma in 9 and head and neck cancer in 9.

To note about this clone: The specificity of this receptor is unknown. No base quality values were provided; no much bigger clone lies one nucleotide off.

The cysteine opens and the phenylalanine closes a CDR3 of 15 amino acids. Left in the record is the CDR3 DNA by itself, 45 bases read in frame from the first base. For CDR1 and CDR2, the germline V gene lists MNHNS and SASEGT. V loses 3 bases at its end and J loses 2 bases; junction bases beyond the gene matches: 4. Results the study describes overall, beyond this receptor: The antigen specificity of the clonally expanded peripheral T cells was not determined. Low levels of normalized T-cell clonal expansion were also shown by some nonresponding patients. Partial responders in the 0.1-3.0 mg/kg groups had among the lowest normalized peripheral clonal expansion, especially among CD8+ T cells. After ivuxolimab, more expanded clones were found on average in CD8+ T cells than in CD4+ T cells. At doses from 0.1 to 3.0 mg/kg, clonal expansion was seen in both CD4+ and CD8+ blood T cells between baseline and week 6.

The trial excluded patients who had a history of autoimmune disease or who were on systemic immunosuppression. Peripheral blood for TCR sequencing was collected from all dose cohorts at baseline, on cycle 4 day 1, and on cycle 7 day 1. The samples were drawn from a first-in-human, open-label, multicenter phase I dose-escalation trial of ivuxolimab. Adults with locally advanced or metastatic melanoma, renal cell, hepatocellular, or head and neck squamous cell carcinoma were enrolled in the trial. Before TCR sequencing, CD4+ and CD8+ T cells were separately sorted from peripheral blood. To sequence the TCRbeta CDR3 region, genomic DNA was isolated from the sorted cells. The immunoSEQ Assay was used for sequencing of TCRbeta CDR3 regions. The immuneACCESS repertoire file appears here via TCRdb, limited to in-frame rearrangements. These files lack a portion of the clones; in checked studies, under half of the deficit traces to unresolved V genes, and the cause of the others is not known. In all, the sample holds just over 60,000 clones, and more than 85% of those were seen once. The ten largest account for 0.62% of the sample.

The rearrangement combines TRBV6-1 with TRBJ2-5, and 9 junctional nucleotides match TRBD2. The clonotype was recovered from an adult with an advanced solid tumor such as melanoma, head and neck, liver or kidney cancer. The specimen comprised CD4+ or CD8+ T cells sorted from blood, sampled in a trial of the OX40 agonist ivuxolimab. Here is the DNA: TGTGCCAGCAGTGATAGTAGCGGGGGACAAGAGACCCAGTACTTC. Translation gives CASSDSSGGQETQYF.